The rows below give T cell receptor beta chains drawn from one sample of a study of shared clonotypes between healthy human individuals. Libraries were prepared by immunoSEQ multiplex PCR; TCRdb keeps only in-frame clonotypes and omits some of them. Of roughly 450,000 clones in the sample, roughly 78% were seen once. The sample taken for sequencing was PBMCs. The source is a woman aged 40-49 years in good health. Some clones in this sample may be carry-over from other donors' samples. Both conserved end residues are part of each CDR3. Each record gives: CDR3 length, V gene, D gene, clone size, J gene, CDR3 DNA, CDR3 protein. A D gene is named only where the DNA matches it firmly. A row's size may be missing; if present it is once, few, many or a size class.

len: 14
v_gene: TRBV5-5
d_gene: -
abundance: -
j_gene: TRBJ1-3
CDR3nt: TGTGCCAGCAGCCCTCTGGGGTCTGGAAACACCATATATTTT
CDR3aa: CASSPLGSGNTIYF

len: 17
v_gene: TRBV5-6
d_gene: -
abundance: -
j_gene: TRBJ2-6
CDR3nt: TGTGCCAGCAGCTTGGAGACTTGGGGCTCTGGGGCCAACGTCCTGACTTTC
CDR3aa: CASSLETWGSGANVLTF

len: 11
v_gene: TRBV28
d_gene: -
abundance: -
j_gene: TRBJ1-2
CDR3nt: TGTGCCAGCAGTTTTGGGGGAGGCTACACCTTC
CDR3aa: CASSFGGGYTF

len: 11
v_gene: TRBV20-1
d_gene: -
abundance: -
j_gene: TRBJ2-7
CDR3nt: TGCAGTGCGGATACCACCTACGAGCAGTACTTC
CDR3aa: CSADTTYEQYF

len: 15
v_gene: TRBV2
d_gene: TRBD2
abundance: -
j_gene: TRBJ2-7
CDR3nt: TGTGCCAGCAGGGAACTAGCGGGAGGGCCCCACGAGCAGTACTTC
CDR3aa: CASRELAGGPHEQYF

len: 14
v_gene: TRBV6-1
d_gene: -
abundance: -
j_gene: TRBJ2-2
CDR3nt: TGTGCCACCCAGAGCCCAGGGTACACCGGGGAGCTGTTTTTT
CDR3aa: CATQSPGYTGELFF

len: 11
v_gene: TRBV20-1
d_gene: -
abundance: -
j_gene: TRBJ2-7
CDR3nt: TGCAGTGCAGTGAGAGACCACGAGCAGTACTTC
CDR3aa: CSAVRDHEQYF

len: 17
v_gene: TRBV5-4
d_gene: -
abundance: -
j_gene: TRBJ2-1
CDR3nt: TGTGCCAGCAGCTTGGTTCTAGCGCAGTCCTCCTACAATGAGCAGTTCTTC
CDR3aa: CASSLVLAQSSYNEQFF

len: 13
v_gene: TRBV5-4
d_gene: TRBD2
abundance: -
j_gene: TRBJ2-3
CDR3nt: TGTGCCAGCAGCAGGACTAGCGGAGATACGCAGTATTTT
CDR3aa: CASSRTSGDTQYF

len: 15
v_gene: TRBV28
d_gene: -
abundance: -
j_gene: TRBJ2-1
CDR3nt: TGTGCCAGCAGTTCGTGGGACGGTTCCTACAATGAGCAGTTCTTC
CDR3aa: CASSSWDGSYNEQFF

len: 17
v_gene: TRBV28
d_gene: TRBD1
abundance: -
j_gene: TRBJ2-2
CDR3nt: TGTGCCAGCAGTTTGGCCCCGGGACAGGGATACACCGGGGAGCTGTTTTTT
CDR3aa: CASSLAPGQGYTGELFF

len: 13
v_gene: TRBV18
d_gene: TRBD1
abundance: -
j_gene: TRBJ2-1
CDR3nt: TGTGCCAGCTCAGGGGACAGTCGGAATGAGCAGTTCTTC
CDR3aa: CASSGDSRNEQFF

len: 16
v_gene: TRBV11-2
d_gene: TRBD1
abundance: many
j_gene: TRBJ2-7
CDR3nt: TGTGCCAGCAGCTTAGATCTGGGGACAGGGGCCTACGAGCAGTACTTC
CDR3aa: CASSLDLGTGAYEQYF

len: 13
v_gene: TRBV7-2
d_gene: TRBD2
abundance: -
j_gene: TRBJ2-1
CDR3nt: TGTGCCAGCAGATCGACTAGCGGGAGATTCCAGTTCTTC
CDR3aa: CASRSTSGRFQFF

len: 15
v_gene: TRBV11-2
d_gene: -
abundance: once
j_gene: TRBJ2-7
CDR3nt: TGTGCCAGCAGCTTATCCACCCCCGAGCCTCAGGAGCAGTACTTC
CDR3aa: CASSLSTPEPQEQYF

len: 13
v_gene: TRBV29-1
d_gene: -
abundance: -
j_gene: TRBJ1-2
CDR3nt: TGCAGCGTTGAATCGGGGGATAACTATGGCTACACCTTC
CDR3aa: CSVESGDNYGYTF

len: 14
v_gene: TRBV7-8
d_gene: TRBD1
abundance: -
j_gene: TRBJ1-1
CDR3nt: TGTGCCAGCAGCTCGGACAGGATGAACACTGAAGCTTTCTTT
CDR3aa: CASSSDRMNTEAFF

len: 15
v_gene: TRBV5-1
d_gene: -
abundance: -
j_gene: TRBJ2-7
CDR3nt: TGCGCCAGCAGCTCCTCGGGACCGGGGCTTGACGAGCAGTACTTC
CDR3aa: CASSSSGPGLDEQYF

len: 14
v_gene: TRBV29-1
d_gene: -
abundance: -
j_gene: TRBJ1-1
CDR3nt: TGCAGCGTTCGCACAGGGCCCGTGAACACTGAAGCTTTCTTT
CDR3aa: CSVRTGPVNTEAFF

len: 15
v_gene: TRBV6-5
d_gene: TRBD1
abundance: -
j_gene: TRBJ1-1
CDR3nt: TGTGCCAGCAGCCTCGGGGGGACAGGGAACACTGAAGCTTTCTTT
CDR3aa: CASSLGGTGNTEAFF

len: 13
v_gene: TRBV11-2
d_gene: -
abundance: -
j_gene: TRBJ1-1
CDR3nt: TGTGCCAGCAGCTTATCCCGGAACACTGAAGCTTTCTTT
CDR3aa: CASSLSRNTEAFF

len: 14
v_gene: TRBV5-1
d_gene: -
abundance: -
j_gene: TRBJ1-1
CDR3nt: TGCGCCAGCAGCTTGGGGGGACTTGACACTGAAGCTTTCTTT
CDR3aa: CASSLGGLDTEAFF

len: 14
v_gene: TRBV4-2
d_gene: TRBD2
abundance: -
j_gene: TRBJ2-1
CDR3nt: TGTGCCAGCAGCCAAGGGCGGGAGGTAGATGAGCAGTTCTTC
CDR3aa: CASSQGREVDEQFF

len: 13
v_gene: TRBV30
d_gene: -
abundance: -
j_gene: TRBJ2-7
CDR3nt: TGTGCCTGGGCCCCTAGGGGTGTCTACGAGCAGTACTTC
CDR3aa: CAWAPRGVYEQYF

len: 14
v_gene: TRBV19
d_gene: -
abundance: -
j_gene: TRBJ1-2
CDR3nt: TGTGCCAGTAGTCAGCAGGGAGAGGTCTATGGCTACACCTTC
CDR3aa: CASSQQGEVYGYTF

len: 19
v_gene: TRBV7-5
d_gene: -
abundance: -
j_gene: TRBJ2-1
CDR3nt: TGTGTCAGAAGCTTAGGCCCTAGCGGGAGGAGCTCATCCTACAATGAGCAGTTCTTC
CDR3aa: CVRSLGPSGRSSSYNEQFF

len: 14
v_gene: TRBV6-5
d_gene: -
abundance: -
j_gene: TRBJ2-1
CDR3nt: TGTGCCAGCAAAACGGAAGGGGTAACAACTGAGCAGTTCTTC
CDR3aa: CASKTEGVTTEQFF

len: 11
v_gene: TRBV20-1
d_gene: -
abundance: -
j_gene: TRBJ2-1
CDR3nt: TGCAGTGCTACAAGGGTCGGAGAGCAGTTCTTC
CDR3aa: CSATRVGEQFF

len: 15
v_gene: TRBV28
d_gene: -
abundance: -
j_gene: TRBJ2-6
CDR3nt: TGTGCCAGCAGCCCCCCTACTTCTGGGGCCAACGTCCTGACTTTC
CDR3aa: CASSPPTSGANVLTF

len: 16
v_gene: TRBV4-3
d_gene: TRBD1
abundance: -
j_gene: TRBJ2-3
CDR3nt: TGCGCCAGCAGCACCGGACAGGGGGTTCTTTCGGATACGCAGTATTTT
CDR3aa: CASSTGQGVLSDTQYF

len: 15
v_gene: TRBV2
d_gene: -
abundance: once
j_gene: TRBJ1-2
CDR3nt: TGTGCCAGCAGTGAGCGTTCGGGGGTTTGGGATGGCTACACCTTC
CDR3aa: CASSERSGVWDGYTF

len: 13
v_gene: TRBV19
d_gene: -
abundance: -
j_gene: TRBJ2-1
CDR3nt: TGTGCCAGTAGTATAGGAGCTAGCCATGAGCAGTTCTTC
CDR3aa: CASSIGASHEQFF

len: 14
v_gene: TRBV9
d_gene: TRBD2
abundance: -
j_gene: TRBJ2-5
CDR3nt: TGTGCCAGCAGCGTAGACGGGGAGGGGGAGACCCAGTACTTC
CDR3aa: CASSVDGEGETQYF

len: 15
v_gene: TRBV7-9
d_gene: TRBD2
abundance: once
j_gene: TRBJ2-3
CDR3nt: TGTGCCAGCAGCTCCCTAGCGGGAACACCAGATACGCAGTATTTT
CDR3aa: CASSSLAGTPDTQYF

len: 18
v_gene: TRBV28
d_gene: -
abundance: once
j_gene: TRBJ2-3
CDR3nt: TGTGCCAGCAGTTTTTGGGGGTACAGGGCTGTTAGCACAGATACGCAGTATTTT
CDR3aa: CASSFWGYRAVSTDTQYF

len: 16
v_gene: TRBV7-2
d_gene: TRBD2
abundance: -
j_gene: TRBJ2-5
CDR3nt: TGTGCCAGCAGGAGGACTAGCGGGGCTGGCCAGGAGACCCAGTACTTC
CDR3aa: CASRRTSGAGQETQYF

len: 13
v_gene: TRBV9
d_gene: -
abundance: -
j_gene: TRBJ1-5
CDR3nt: TGTGCCAGCAGCGCCGAACCTGGGCAGCCCCAGCATTTT
CDR3aa: CASSAEPGQPQHF

len: 13
v_gene: TRBV7-2
d_gene: -
abundance: few
j_gene: TRBJ2-1
CDR3nt: TGTGCCAGCAGCTTAGTAAGGAGCAATGAGCAGTTCTTC
CDR3aa: CASSLVRSNEQFF

len: 13
v_gene: TRBV7-3
d_gene: -
abundance: -
j_gene: TRBJ2-3
CDR3nt: TGTGCCAGCAGCTTTACCGGCACAGATACGCAGTATTTT
CDR3aa: CASSFTGTDTQYF

len: 15
v_gene: TRBV7-9
d_gene: TRBD1
abundance: -
j_gene: TRBJ1-3
CDR3nt: TGTGCCAGCAGCTGGGACAGGGGGCTTGGAAACACCATATATTTT
CDR3aa: CASSWDRGLGNTIYF

len: 12
v_gene: TRBV10-2
d_gene: -
abundance: -
j_gene: TRBJ1-4
CDR3nt: TGCGCCAGCAGTGACACCAATGAAAAACTGTTTTTT
CDR3aa: CASSDTNEKLFF

len: 15
v_gene: TRBV19
d_gene: TRBD2
abundance: -
j_gene: TRBJ2-7
CDR3nt: TGTGCCAGTAGTATCGGGACTAGCGGCTCCTACGAGCAGTACTTC
CDR3aa: CASSIGTSGSYEQYF

len: 15
v_gene: TRBV5-1
d_gene: -
abundance: -
j_gene: TRBJ2-6
CDR3nt: TGCGCCAGCAGAGAAACAGGGAGCGGGGCCAACGTCCTGACTTTC
CDR3aa: CASRETGSGANVLTF

len: 13
v_gene: TRBV15
d_gene: -
abundance: -
j_gene: TRBJ2-1
CDR3nt: TGTGCCACCAGCAGAGATGGGATGGGTGAGCAGTTCTTC
CDR3aa: CATSRDGMGEQFF